The present T cell receptor (beta chain) was sequenced within a study of blood T cell repertoires in COVID-19. Recruitment covered about 25 US areas and drew participants whose ages spanned roughly 18 to 90 years. Participant-reported clinical history was the basis for cohort assignment. Two consecutive negative NP/OP PCR tests, clearance, or resolved symptoms defined Cohort 3 recovery. In the original processing: Nucleated cell number was recorded as an estimate derived from reference gene primer amplification. Sequencing used immunoSEQ multiplex PCR; TCRdb keeps in-frame clones, though not all of them. V and J calls and clone size are given by that table; D and trimming were obtained from the DNA. The sample carries some 190,000 clones, approximately 84% recorded once. The length of the CDR3 is 17 residues. The J segment lost 5 bases and the V segment lost 0 bases, leaving 10 bases of the junction unmatched. CDR1 and CDR2 (germline): MGHRA, YSYEKL.

The chain recombines TRBV4-1 with TRBJ2-1; 7 nucleotides match TRBD2. The material sequenced was PBMCs or T cells enriched from blood (not recorded which). This clonotype was sampled from a woman in her 30s who had recovered from COVID-19. The CDR3 reads CASSQDLGGEMDNEQFF. The CDR3 DNA sequence: TGCGCCAGCAGCCAAGATCTGGGAGGGGAAATGGACAATGAGCAGTTCTTC.